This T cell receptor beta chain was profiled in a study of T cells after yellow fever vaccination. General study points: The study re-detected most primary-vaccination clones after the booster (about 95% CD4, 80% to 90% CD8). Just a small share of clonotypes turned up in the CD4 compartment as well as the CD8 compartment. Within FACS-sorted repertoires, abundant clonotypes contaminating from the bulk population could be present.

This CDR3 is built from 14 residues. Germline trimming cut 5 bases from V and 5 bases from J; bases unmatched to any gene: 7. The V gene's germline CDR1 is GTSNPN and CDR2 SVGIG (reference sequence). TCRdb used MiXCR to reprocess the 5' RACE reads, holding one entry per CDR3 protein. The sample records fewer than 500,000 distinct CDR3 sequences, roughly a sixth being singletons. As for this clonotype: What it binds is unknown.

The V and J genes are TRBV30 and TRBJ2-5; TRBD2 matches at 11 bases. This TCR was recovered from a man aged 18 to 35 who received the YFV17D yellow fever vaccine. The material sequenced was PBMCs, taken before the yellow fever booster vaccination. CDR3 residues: CAWVSGGARETQYF. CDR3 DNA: TGTGCCTGGGTTAGCGGGGGGGCCCGGGAGACCCAGTACTTC.